The 8 T cell receptor beta chains below all came from one sample that was sequenced in a study of blood T cell repertoires in COVID-19. Profiling relied on immunoSEQ multiplex PCR, and the TCRdb table lists in-frame clones only, not all of them. The sample records about 68,000 clones, about four fifths being singletons. The sequenced material came from peripheral blood. The receptor source for this set is a woman aged 55-75 years with acute or convalescent COVID-19.

This clone was seen more than once but under ten times. V and J are TRBV12-3 or TRBV12-4 and TRBJ2-3; 9 bases are a match to TRBD1. The CDR3 has 12 residues. V was pared by 5 bases and J by 14 bases, with 8 bases of the junction left unmatched. The CDR3 sequence: CASSPGTGSPYF. The DNA of the CDR3 is TGTGCCAGCAGTCCTGGGACAGGGAGTCCGTATTTT.

V is TRBV7-2 and J is TRBJ2-3; 9 nucleotides agree with TRBD2. J lost 4 bases, V lost 0 bases, and 5 bases had no gene match. The V gene's germline CDR1 is SGHTA and CDR2 FQGNSA. The CDR3 has 16 residues. DNA of the CDR3: TGTGCCAGCAGCTTAGCTGGCGGGGGGGCGGCAGATACGCAGTATTTT. Translation gives CASSLAGGGAADTQYF.

V gene TRBV2 combines with J gene TRBJ2-3; maybe TRBD1 (5 bases). Trimming took off 5 bases at V and 5 bases at J, with 17 bases between the two ends. CDR3 length equals 15 residues. The germline CDR1 and CDR2 sequences are SNHLY and FYNNEI. The CDR3, as DNA: TGTGCCAGCAGTAGACAAGGGGATCCCCAAGATACGCAGTATTTT. This translates into CASSRQGDPQDTQYF.

This rearrangement joins TRBV6-1 to TRBJ2-1; D may be TRBD1 (6 bases). V was clipped by 11 bases and J by 6 bases, with 17 bases between them. CDR3 length equals 13 residues. Germline-derived CDR1 and CDR2 are MNHNS and SASEGT. The CDR3 region has the DNA TGTGCCGCAACTAACAGGGCAACCAATGAGCAGTTCTTC. This encodes CAATNRATNEQFF.

The chain recombines TRBV19 with TRBJ2-7; 9 nucleotides agree with TRBD1. The CDR3 totals 15 residues. CDR1 and CDR2 (germline): LNHDA, SQIVND (reference sequence). Trimming removed 5 bases from V and 5 bases from J; junction bases left unmatched: 10. CDR3 in amino acids: CASSPTGGLFHEQYF. CDR3 sequence (DNA): TGTGCCAGTAGTCCGACAGGGGGACTTTTTCACGAGCAGTACTTC.

The CDR3 nucleotides read TGTGCCAGCAGTCGCTCTAGCGGGGGGGCCGGAGATACGCAGTATTTT. This gives the protein CASSRSSGGAGDTQYF. The chain combines TRBV5-4 with TRBJ2-3; TRBD2 matches at 12 bases. CDR1 is SGHNT, CDR2 YYREEE, per germline (reference sequence). J gave up 5 bases and V 5 bases, and 9 bases lay outside the gene matches. The CDR3 length is 16 residues.

This clone has just one count. This chain uses TRBV6-5 with TRBJ2-1, with D possibly TRBD2 on 5 matching bases. CDR3 length equals 12 residues. The germline gives CDR1 MNHEY, CDR2 SVGAGI. In DNA form, the CDR3 reads TGTGGTGCCAAAGCTTCCAGCGGTGAGCAGTTCTTC. This sequence encodes CGAKASSGEQFF.

The V call is TRBV28, the J call TRBJ1-5; TRBD1 matches 9 bases. This CDR3 has 17 amino acids. CDR1 is MDHEN and CDR2 is SYDVKM in the germline V gene. The J segment lost 0 bases and the V segment lost 6 bases, leaving 9 bases of the junction unmatched. CDR3 region: CASSRTGGRDSNQPQHF. CDR3 nucleotides: TGTGCCAGCAGCCGTACAGGGGGCCGGGATAGCAATCAGCCCCAGCATTTT. The entire variable domain, with the rest obtained from reference TRBV28 and TRBJ1-5, is as follows: DVKVTQSSRYLVKRTGEKVFLECVQDMDHENMFWYRQDPGLGLRLIYFSYDVKMKEKGDIPEGYSVSREKKERFSLILESASTNQTSMYLCASSRTGGRDSNQPQHFGDGTRLSIL.